This TCR beta chain was obtained from a study of memory CD4+ T cells and cytomegalovirus serostatus. Authors' analysis steps: After removing out-of-frame reads, around 2.2 million distinct TCRbeta sequences remained. Here immunoSEQ multiplex PCR was the method, and the copy in TCRdb shows in-frame clones only, minus some. That table gives V, J and clone size, and the DNA gave D and trimming. Among fewer than 40,000 clones, approximately 78% were seen once, and the ten largest hold 0.78%. This CDR3 is built from 12 residues. The V end lost 3 bases, the J end lost 2 bases, and 4 bases lay between the germline ends. CDR1 is SGHAT and CDR2 is FQNNGV in the germline V gene. Single viable CD3+CD4+CD8-CD45RO+ cells were sorted as the memory CD4+ T cells. Serum IgG to CMV pp150, pp28, p38 and p52 defined serostatus.

Sample: memory CD4+ T cells from blood. This chain links TRBV11-2 with TRBJ1-1; D gene unclear. This clonotype was sampled from an adult in good health and CMV-seronegative. In DNA form, the CDR3 reads TGTGCCAGCAGCTTCGGCAACACTGAAGCTTTCTTT. It is translated as CASSFGNTEAFF.